One sample yielded the 25 T cell receptor beta chains listed below, sequenced in a study of CD8 T cells in ankylosing spondylitis. TCRdb re-derived calls from the 5' RACE reads in MiXCR, one entry per CDR3 protein. The repertoire holds around 250,000 distinct CDR3 sequences, with approximately 11% as singletons. Sequencing used blood, either unsorted or a sorted T cell fraction (not recorded which). These receptors were taken from a male donor with ankylosing spondylitis or in good health (not recorded which).

The sample holds many counts of this clonotype. This chain connects TRBV15 to TRBJ1-1, with 7 bases that match TRBD1. Unmatched junction bases numbered 1, after V lost 3 bases and J lost 0 bases. CDR1 and CDR2 from the germline V gene are LNHNV and YYDKDF (reference sequence). The CDR3 spans 14 residues. The chain's CDR3 is CATSRGQMNTEAFF. The CDR3 DNA reads as TGTGCCACCAGCAGGGGACAGATGAACACTGAAGCTTTCTTT.

This clonotype was counted a few times. V usage is TRBV7-9 and J usage is TRBJ2-7; the D is unclear. This CDR3 spans 15 amino acids. The V end was cut by 2 bases, the J end by 0 bases, with 11 bases between. Germline V gives CDR1 SEHNR, CDR2 FQNEAQ (reference sequence). CDR3 in DNA: TGTGCCAGCAGCTTAAGAGGTGAAAGCTCCTACGAGCAGTACTTC. Translated: CASSLRGESSYEQYF. Supplemented by reference TRBV7-9 and TRBJ2-7, the full variable domain reads DTGVSQNPRHKITKRGQNVTFRCDPISEHNRLYWYRQTLGQGPEFLTYFQNEAQLEKSRLLSDRFSAERPKGSFSTLEIQRTEQGDSAMYLCASSLRGESSYEQYFGPGTRLTVT.

The chain combines TRBV28 with TRBJ1-6; D gene uncertain. Germline lookup yields CDR1 MDHEN and CDR2 SYDVKM. Deletions cut 5 bases from V and 0 bases from J, with 5 bases between. The CDR3 consists of 14 residues. CDR3 amino acids: CASSRSSYNSPLHF. In DNA form, the CDR3 reads TGTGCCAGCAGTCGGAGCTCCTATAATTCACCCCTCCACTTT.

Only a few counts were recorded for this clonotype. The gene calls are TRBV18 and TRBJ1-2, with 7 nucleotides matching TRBD1. Germline V gives CDR1 KGHSH, CDR2 LQKENI. The CDR3 covers 14 residues. Trimming cost V 3 bases and J 0 bases; bases outside gene matches: 1. CDR3 in DNA: TGTGCCAGCTCACCGGGACAGACTAACTATGGCTACACCTTC. As protein: CASSPGQTNYGYTF.

The chain joins TRBV5-6 to TRBJ1-1, with D possibly being TRBD1 (6 bases). From germline, CDR1 is SGHDT and CDR2 YYEEEE. Trimming took off 4 bases at V and 3 bases at J, with 19 bases between the two ends. The CDR3 is made up of 16 amino acids. CDR3 sequence reads: CASSPQTGTYYTEAFF. DNA of the CDR3: TGTGCCAGCAGCCCCCAAACAGGGACGTATTACACTGAAGCTTTCTTT. Combining the CDR3 with reference TRBV5-6 and TRBJ1-1 gives the whole variable domain DAGVTQSPTHLIKTRGQQVTLRCSPKSGHDTVSWYQQALGQGPQFIFQYYEEEERQRGNFPDRFSGHQFPNYSSELNVNALLLGDSALYLCASSPQTGTYYTEAFFGQGTRLTVV.

At least ten counts were recorded for this clonotype. The rearrangement uses TRBV4-1 and TRBJ1-1; D is undetermined. V was cut by 0 bases and J by 8 bases, with 7 bases left in between. The CDR3 contains 12 residues. From germline, CDR1 is MGHRA and CDR2 YSYEKL. CDR3: CASSQDNKEAFF. In nucleotides, the CDR3 is TGCGCCAGCAGCCAAGACAACAAAGAAGCTTTCTTT.

This clonotype was seen repeatedly, ten times or more. The chain uses TRBV12-3 or TRBV12-4 and TRBJ2-1, with D unclear. The V gene lost 2 bases and the J gene lost 8 bases, with 10 bases spanning the gap. The CDR3 covers 13 residues. CDR3 nucleotides: TGTGCCAGCAGTTTATTCGGGTTCGATGAGCAGTTCTTC. It is translated as CASSLFGFDEQFF.

This clonotype was observed at least ten times. The V gene is TRBV12-3 or TRBV12-4, the J gene TRBJ2-1; 11 bases align to TRBD2. This CDR3 comprises 16 residues. V dropped 3 bases and J dropped 4; count of bases not matched to a gene: 5. In DNA form, the CDR3 reads TGTGCCAGCAGTTTCTTTAGCGGGAGGGAGTACAATGAGCAGTTCTTC. This gives the protein CASSFFSGREYNEQFF.

About this clonotype itself: This may stem from a read error, because a much larger clone lies one nucleotide away. The genes are TRBV3-1 and TRBJ2-3; 7 bases match TRBD1. The CDR3 is 15 amino acids. Germline V lookup: CDR1 LGHDT, CDR2 YNNKEL (reference sequence). The CDR3 region is CANSQAQGSTDTQYF. The CDR3 DNA sequence: TGTGCCAACAGCCAAGCACAGGGGAGCACAGATACGCAGTATTTT.

J is TRBJ2-7 and V is TRBV10-3, with TRBD1 identical over 7 bases. The V gene's germline CDR1 is ENHRY and CDR2 SYGVKD. The V gene end was trimmed by 7 bases and the J gene end by 6 bases; junction bases not matched to a gene: 12. The CDR3 is 14 residues long. CDR3 sequence reads: CAIKRDSGTSEQYF. The CDR3 region has the DNA TGTGCCATCAAACGGGACAGTGGCACCTCCGAGCAGTACTTC.

This clonotype occurred a few times. The junction departs from germline at one end; a sequencing error may be responsible. The CDR3 DNA is TGTGCCAGCAGCGTAGGGGGTGTCTCAACCTACGAGCAGTGCTTC. Its translation is CASSVGGVSTYEQCF. J is TRBJ2-7 and V is TRBV9; D unclear. Germline CDR1 reads SGDLS; CDR2 reads YYNGEE. This CDR3 region has 15 residues.

This clonotype was detected only a few times. This chain connects TRBV30 to TRBJ2-7; D gene ambiguous. The CDR3 is made up of 15 amino acids. Germline V gives CDR1 GTSNPN, CDR2 SVGIG (reference sequence). Trimming removed 0 bases at V and 2 bases at J, with 14 bases between. The CDR3 DNA sequence: TGTGCCTGGAGTGTATCTAGGGCCAGAACCTACGAGCAGTACTTC. Translation gives CAWSVSRARTYEQYF.

This clonotype was found a few times. This chain links TRBV15 with TRBJ1-1; D gene ambiguous. Trimming took 5 bases from V and 8 from J, leaving 9 bases between them. Germline-derived CDR1 and CDR2 are LNHNV and YYDKDF (reference sequence). This CDR3 spans 11 amino acids. The CDR3 nucleotides read TGTGCCACCAGCGATGACGGGGAAGCTTTCTTT. Translation gives CATSDDGEAFF.

V and J are TRBV7-9 and TRBJ1-1; D gene unclear. Germline V CDR1 and CDR2: SEHNR, FQNEAQ (reference sequence). CDR3 length equals 12 residues. Between the trimmed V and J ends, which lost 7 bases and 6 bases, there was a span of 12 bases. The CDR3, as DNA: TGTGCCAGCAAATACTTGGAGGCTGAAGCTTTCTTT. Encoded protein: CASKYLEAEAFF.

This clonotype has at least ten counts. The V gene is TRBV5-1, the J gene TRBJ2-1, with TRBD2 matching over 9 bases. V lost 4 bases to trimming and J lost 8 bases; unmatched junction nucleotides: 7. The CDR3 spans 14 residues. The germline CDR1 and CDR2 sequences are SGHRS and YFSETQ. The CDR3 protein is CASSPIAGDYEQFF. CDR3 DNA: TGCGCCAGCAGCCCAATAGCGGGAGACTATGAGCAGTTCTTC.

This clonotype appeared once. The chain has TRBV6-2 or TRBV6-3 and TRBJ1-5; D uncertain. Germline CDR1 MNHEY, CDR2 SVGEGT. Trimming removed 6 bases at V and 1 base at J, with 10 bases between. The CDR3 is made up of 14 amino acids. This CDR3 is CASSLYRSNQPQHF. As DNA, the CDR3 is TGTGCCAGCAGCCTCTATAGGAGCAATCAGCCCCAGCATTTT.

This chain uses TRBV4-1 with TRBJ2-5; 7 positions agree with TRBD1. The germline V gene has CDR1 MGHRA and CDR2 YSYEKL. Trimming at V came to 4 bases and at J to 4 bases, leaving 12 bases not matched to a gene. The CDR3 has 16 amino acids. The CDR3 sequence is CASSPTLTGIGETQYF. The CDR3 region has the DNA TGCGCCAGCAGCCCTACTCTGACAGGGATAGGAGAGACCCAGTACTTC.

The V and J genes are TRBV7-9 and TRBJ2-1; TRBD2 aligns across 8 bases. CDR1 and CDR2 (germline): SEHNR, FQNEAQ (reference sequence). V gave up 1 base and J gave up 6 bases; unmatched junction bases: 11. This CDR3 region has 17 residues. The CDR3 loop reads CASSLVRREGLVNEQFF. The CDR3 nucleotides read TGTGCCAGCAGCTTAGTTCGCCGGGAGGGCCTTGTCAATGAGCAGTTCTTC.

This clonotype has ten or more counts. CDR3 sequence: CARPQRGLSTDTQYF. DNA for the CDR3: TGTGCCAGACCCCAGAGGGGACTTAGCACAGATACGCAGTATTTT. The rearrangement joins TRBV19 to TRBJ2-3, with a tentative D call TRBD2 (6 bases). CDR3 length: 15 residues. Germline CDR1 and CDR2: LNHDA and SQIVND (reference sequence). Trimming left V 9 bases short and J 0 bases short, with 16 bases between.

This clonotype was seen many times. The chain recombines TRBV9 with TRBJ2-1; D is ambiguous. The germline CDR1 and CDR2 sequences are SGDLS and YYNGEE. This CDR3 contains 16 residues. Trimming took off 4 bases at V and 2 bases at J, with 16 bases between the two ends. CDR3 amino acids: CASSPHSSWAYNEQFF. The DNA of the CDR3 is TGTGCCAGCAGCCCCCACAGCTCATGGGCCTACAATGAGCAGTTCTTC.

This clonotype was observed many times. This rearrangement joins TRBV5-5 to TRBJ2-1, with 7 bases matching TRBD1. The CDR3 spans 17 residues. V lost 1 base, J lost 5 bases, and 12 bases stayed unmatched. Germline V gene lookup returns CDR1 SGHKS and CDR2 YYEKEE (reference sequence). DNA for the CDR3: TGTGCCAGCAGCTTGCCCCTTGCGACAGGGCTTGACAATGAGCAGTTCTTC. Translation: CASSLPLATGLDNEQFF.

This clonotype was observed a handful of times. The chain employs TRBV7-9 and TRBJ2-1, with TRBD1 identical over 11 bases. Germline trimming cut 2 bases from V and 7 bases from J; bases unmatched to any gene: 7. Looked up from germline, CDR1 is SEHNR and CDR2 is FQNEAQ (reference sequence). This CDR3 comprises 16 residues. The CDR3 DNA is TGTGCCAGCAGCTTACTCCCGGGACAGGGGGAGAATGAGCAGTTCTTC. Translation: CASSLLPGQGENEQFF.

This clonotype was counted only a few times. The V and J genes are TRBV5-1 and TRBJ2-3; D is unclear. Trimming cost V 2 bases and J 2 bases, with 9 bases left between them. The CDR3 extends over 14 amino acids. CDR1 and CDR2 (germline): SGHRS, YFSETQ. CDR3 in DNA: TGCGCCAGCAGCTTTAGGACCTCCACAGATACGCAGTATTTT. Translated, it gives CASSFRTSTDTQYF.

This clonotype was counted only a few times. The chain is built from TRBV7-8 and TRBJ2-7, with 7 bases matching TRBD1. This CDR3 contains 14 residues. The ends lost 5 bases at V and 5 bases at J; junction bases unmatched: 9. CDR1 SGHVS and CDR2 FQNEAQ come from the germline V gene. CDR3 in amino acids: CASSPWTGGHEQYF. DNA for the CDR3: TGTGCCAGCAGCCCTTGGACAGGAGGCCACGAGCAGTACTTC.

At least ten counts were recorded for this clonotype. The chain joins TRBV20-1 to TRBJ2-2; TRBD2 matches at 8 bases. CDR3 size: 16 residues. V shed 6 bases, J shed 5 bases, and the junction held 14 bases outside the gene matches. Germline V gene sequence: CDR1 DFQATT, CDR2 SNEGSKA (reference sequence). The chain's CDR3 is CSAPRGSGGGTGELFF. DNA of the CDR3: TGCAGTGCCCCCCGGGGAAGCGGGGGAGGAACCGGGGAGCTGTTTTTT.